This section outlines one T cell receptor (beta chain) sequence together with its context. What it recognizes is unknown. The sample comes from a study of T cells in Graves' hyperthyroidism and ophthalmopathy. Findings and caveats of the study: Most thyroid clonotypes expanded above 0.001 were also detected in blood.

V gave up 3 bases and J gave up 4 bases, with 7 bases separating them. The CDR3 consists of 12 residues. The germline CDR1 and CDR2 sequences are MGHDK and SYGVNS. Template material for amplifying TCR beta CDR3 regions consisted of RNA transcripts. The HTBI primer set was used in a first-round RT-PCR of the TCR CDR3. TCRdb fed the multiplex PCR reads into MiXCR, producing one record per CDR3 protein. This sample carries some 24,000 distinct CDR3 sequences, 45% to 55% of them seen once, and the ten largest clones take 25%. An approximately 9.4 ml volume of fresh peripheral blood provided the PBMCs. The chain combines TRBV25-1 with TRBJ2-7; no definite D call. This TCR came from a woman aged 40 to 50 with Graves' hyperthyroidism that later progressed to Graves' ophthalmopathy. The specimen was blood. The CDR3 region is CASSDTGYEQYF. The CDR3 DNA reads TGTGCCAGCAGTGACACCGGGTACGAGCAGTACTTC.